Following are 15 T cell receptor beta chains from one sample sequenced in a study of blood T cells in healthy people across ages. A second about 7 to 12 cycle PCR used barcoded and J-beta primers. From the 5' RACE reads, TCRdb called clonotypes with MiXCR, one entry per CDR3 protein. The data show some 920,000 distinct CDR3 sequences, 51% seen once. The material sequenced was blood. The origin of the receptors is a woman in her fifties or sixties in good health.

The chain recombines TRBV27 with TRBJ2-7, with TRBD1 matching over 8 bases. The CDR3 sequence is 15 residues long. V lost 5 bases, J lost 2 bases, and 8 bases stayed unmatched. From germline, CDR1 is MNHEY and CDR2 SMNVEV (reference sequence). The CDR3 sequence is CASSPLDRATYEQYF. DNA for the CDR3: TGTGCCAGCAGTCCCTTGGACAGGGCGACCTACGAGCAGTACTTC.

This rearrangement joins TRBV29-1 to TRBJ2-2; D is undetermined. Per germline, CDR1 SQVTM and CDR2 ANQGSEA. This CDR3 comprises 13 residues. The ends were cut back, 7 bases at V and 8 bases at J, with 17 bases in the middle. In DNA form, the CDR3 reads TGCAGCGGAAAGGCATTCAACCGTGGGGAGCTGTTTTTT. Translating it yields CSGKAFNRGELFF.

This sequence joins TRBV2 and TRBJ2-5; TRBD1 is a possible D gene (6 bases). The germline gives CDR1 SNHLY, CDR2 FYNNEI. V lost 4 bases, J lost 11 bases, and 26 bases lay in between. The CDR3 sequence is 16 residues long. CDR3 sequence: CASSVRGTHLVAEQYF. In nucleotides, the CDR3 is TGTGCCAGCAGTGTCCGAGGGACACACTTGGTAGCAGAGCAGTACTTC.

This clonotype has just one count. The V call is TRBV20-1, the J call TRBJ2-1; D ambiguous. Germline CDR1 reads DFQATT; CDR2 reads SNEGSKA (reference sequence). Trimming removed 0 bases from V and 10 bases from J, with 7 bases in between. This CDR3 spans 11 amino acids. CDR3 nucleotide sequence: TGCAGTGCTAGAGATGGCACAGAGCAGTTCTTC. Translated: CSARDGTEQFF.

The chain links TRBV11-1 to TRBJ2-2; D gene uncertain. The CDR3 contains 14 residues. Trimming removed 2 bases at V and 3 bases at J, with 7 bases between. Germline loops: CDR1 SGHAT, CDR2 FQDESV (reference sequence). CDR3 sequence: CASSLSGYTGELFF. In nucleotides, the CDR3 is TGTGCCAGCAGCTTATCCGGGTACACCGGGGAGCTGTTTTTT. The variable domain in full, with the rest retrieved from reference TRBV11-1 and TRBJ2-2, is EAEVAQSPRYKITEKSQAVAFWCDPISGHATLYWYRQILGQGPELLVQFQDESVVDDSQLPKDRFSAERLKGVDSTLKIQPAELGDSAMYLCASSLSGYTGELFFGEGSRLTVL.

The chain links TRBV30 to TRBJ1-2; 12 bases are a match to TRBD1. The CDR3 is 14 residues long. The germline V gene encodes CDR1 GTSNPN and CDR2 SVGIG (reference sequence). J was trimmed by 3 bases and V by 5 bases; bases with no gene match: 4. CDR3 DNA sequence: TGTGCCTGGGGGGGACAGGGGGCAGACTATGGCTACACCTTC. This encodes CAWGGQGADYGYTF.

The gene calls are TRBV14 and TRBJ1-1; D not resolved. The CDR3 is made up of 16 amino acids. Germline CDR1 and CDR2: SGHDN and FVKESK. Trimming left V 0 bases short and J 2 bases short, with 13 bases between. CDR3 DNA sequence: TGTGCCAGCAGCCAAGACCCAACCTTCCTAAACACTGAAGCTTTCTTT. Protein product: CASSQDPTFLNTEAFF.

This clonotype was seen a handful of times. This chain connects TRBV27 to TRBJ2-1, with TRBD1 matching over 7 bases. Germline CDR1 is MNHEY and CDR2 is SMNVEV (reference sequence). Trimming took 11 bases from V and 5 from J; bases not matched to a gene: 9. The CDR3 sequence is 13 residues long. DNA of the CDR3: TGTGCCGTGGAGACAGGGTCCCACAATGAGCAGTTCTTC. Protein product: CAVETGSHNEQFF.

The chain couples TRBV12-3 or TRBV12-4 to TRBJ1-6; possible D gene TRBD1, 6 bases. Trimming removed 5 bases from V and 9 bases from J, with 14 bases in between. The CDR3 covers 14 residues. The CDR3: CASSRQELGSPLHF. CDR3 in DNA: TGTGCCAGCAGTAGACAGGAGTTGGGTTCACCCCTCCACTTT.

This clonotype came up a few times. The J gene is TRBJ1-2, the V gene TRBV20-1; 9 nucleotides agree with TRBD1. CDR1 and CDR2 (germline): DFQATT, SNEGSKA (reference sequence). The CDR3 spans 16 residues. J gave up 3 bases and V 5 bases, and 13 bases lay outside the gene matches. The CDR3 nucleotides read TGCAGTGCTCAACCCAGGACAGGGGAACTCCACTATGGCTACACCTTC. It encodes CSAQPRTGELHYGYTF.

The chain's CDR3 is CASRGSPGPNTEAFF. The CDR3 coding sequence is TGTGCCAGCAGGGGTTCCCCGGGACCGAACACTGAAGCTTTCTTT. The chain is built from TRBV6-1 and TRBJ1-1; possibly TRBD1 for D (5 bases). The length of the CDR3 is 15 residues. Germline CDR1 and CDR2: MNHNS and SASEGT. V gave up 6 bases and J gave up 1 base, with 15 bases separating them.

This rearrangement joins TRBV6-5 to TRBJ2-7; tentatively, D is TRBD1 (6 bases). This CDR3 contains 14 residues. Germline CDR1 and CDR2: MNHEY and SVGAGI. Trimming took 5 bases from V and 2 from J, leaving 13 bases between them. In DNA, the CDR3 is TGTGCCAGCAGTCCTGTACAGGGCACCTACGAGCAGTACTTC. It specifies CASSPVQGTYEQYF.

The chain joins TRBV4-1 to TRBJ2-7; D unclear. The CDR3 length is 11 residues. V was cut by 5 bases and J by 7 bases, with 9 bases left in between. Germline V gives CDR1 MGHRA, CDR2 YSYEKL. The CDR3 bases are TGCGCCAGCAGCATAAACAAAGAGCAGTACTTC. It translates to CASSINKEQYF.

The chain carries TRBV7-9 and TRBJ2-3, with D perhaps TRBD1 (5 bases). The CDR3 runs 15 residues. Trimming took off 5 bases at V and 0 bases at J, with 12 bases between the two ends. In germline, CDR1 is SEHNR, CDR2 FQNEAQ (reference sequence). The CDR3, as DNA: TGTGCCAGCAGCACGTACAGGTCTAGCACAGATACGCAGTATTTT. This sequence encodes CASSTYRSSTDTQYF. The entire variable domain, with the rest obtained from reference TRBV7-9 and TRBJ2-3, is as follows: DTGVSQNPRHKITKRGQNVTFRCDPISEHNRLYWYRQTLGQGPEFLTYFQNEAQLEKSRLLSDRFSAERPKGSFSTLEIQRTEQGDSAMYLCASSTYRSSTDTQYFGPGTRLTVL.

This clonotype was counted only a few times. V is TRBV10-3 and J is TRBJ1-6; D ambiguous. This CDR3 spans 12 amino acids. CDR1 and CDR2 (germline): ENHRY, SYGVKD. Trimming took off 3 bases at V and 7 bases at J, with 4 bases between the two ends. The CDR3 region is CAISDANSPLHF. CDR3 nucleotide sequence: TGTGCCATCAGTGACGCGAATTCACCCCTCCACTTT.